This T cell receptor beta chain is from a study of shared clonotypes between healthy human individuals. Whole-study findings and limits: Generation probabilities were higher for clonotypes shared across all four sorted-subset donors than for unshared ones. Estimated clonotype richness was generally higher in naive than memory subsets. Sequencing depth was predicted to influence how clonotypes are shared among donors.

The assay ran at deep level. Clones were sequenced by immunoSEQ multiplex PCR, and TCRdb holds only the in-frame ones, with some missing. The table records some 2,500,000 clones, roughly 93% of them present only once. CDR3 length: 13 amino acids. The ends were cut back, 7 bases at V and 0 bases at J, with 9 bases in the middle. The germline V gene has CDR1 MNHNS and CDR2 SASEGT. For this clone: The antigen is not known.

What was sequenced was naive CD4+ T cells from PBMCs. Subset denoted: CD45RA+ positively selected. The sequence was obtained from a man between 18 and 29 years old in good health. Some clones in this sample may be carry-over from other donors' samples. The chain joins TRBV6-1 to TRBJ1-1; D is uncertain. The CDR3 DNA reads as TGTGCCAGCACCCAGGACCTGAACACTGAAGCTTTCTTT. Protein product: CASTQDLNTEAFF.